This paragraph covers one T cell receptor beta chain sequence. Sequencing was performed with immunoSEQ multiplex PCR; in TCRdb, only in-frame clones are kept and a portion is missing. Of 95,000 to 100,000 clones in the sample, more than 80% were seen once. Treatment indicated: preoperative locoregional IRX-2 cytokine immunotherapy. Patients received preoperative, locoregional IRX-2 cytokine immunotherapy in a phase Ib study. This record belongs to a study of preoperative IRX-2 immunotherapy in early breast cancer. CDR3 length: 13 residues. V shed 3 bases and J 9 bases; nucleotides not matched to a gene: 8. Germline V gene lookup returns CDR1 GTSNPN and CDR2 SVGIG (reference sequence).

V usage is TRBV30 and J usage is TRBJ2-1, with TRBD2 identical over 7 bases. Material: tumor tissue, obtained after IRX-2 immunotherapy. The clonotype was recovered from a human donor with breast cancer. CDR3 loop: CAWRAGPGGEQFF. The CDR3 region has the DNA TGTGCCTGGAGAGCGGGACCGGGGGGTGAGCAGTTCTTC. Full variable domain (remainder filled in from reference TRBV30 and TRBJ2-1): SQTIHQWPATLVQPVGSPLSLECTVEGTSNPNLYWYRQAAGRGLQLLFYSVGIGQISSEVPQNLSASRPQDRQFILSSKKLLLSDSGFYLCAWRAGPGGEQFFGPGTRLTVL.